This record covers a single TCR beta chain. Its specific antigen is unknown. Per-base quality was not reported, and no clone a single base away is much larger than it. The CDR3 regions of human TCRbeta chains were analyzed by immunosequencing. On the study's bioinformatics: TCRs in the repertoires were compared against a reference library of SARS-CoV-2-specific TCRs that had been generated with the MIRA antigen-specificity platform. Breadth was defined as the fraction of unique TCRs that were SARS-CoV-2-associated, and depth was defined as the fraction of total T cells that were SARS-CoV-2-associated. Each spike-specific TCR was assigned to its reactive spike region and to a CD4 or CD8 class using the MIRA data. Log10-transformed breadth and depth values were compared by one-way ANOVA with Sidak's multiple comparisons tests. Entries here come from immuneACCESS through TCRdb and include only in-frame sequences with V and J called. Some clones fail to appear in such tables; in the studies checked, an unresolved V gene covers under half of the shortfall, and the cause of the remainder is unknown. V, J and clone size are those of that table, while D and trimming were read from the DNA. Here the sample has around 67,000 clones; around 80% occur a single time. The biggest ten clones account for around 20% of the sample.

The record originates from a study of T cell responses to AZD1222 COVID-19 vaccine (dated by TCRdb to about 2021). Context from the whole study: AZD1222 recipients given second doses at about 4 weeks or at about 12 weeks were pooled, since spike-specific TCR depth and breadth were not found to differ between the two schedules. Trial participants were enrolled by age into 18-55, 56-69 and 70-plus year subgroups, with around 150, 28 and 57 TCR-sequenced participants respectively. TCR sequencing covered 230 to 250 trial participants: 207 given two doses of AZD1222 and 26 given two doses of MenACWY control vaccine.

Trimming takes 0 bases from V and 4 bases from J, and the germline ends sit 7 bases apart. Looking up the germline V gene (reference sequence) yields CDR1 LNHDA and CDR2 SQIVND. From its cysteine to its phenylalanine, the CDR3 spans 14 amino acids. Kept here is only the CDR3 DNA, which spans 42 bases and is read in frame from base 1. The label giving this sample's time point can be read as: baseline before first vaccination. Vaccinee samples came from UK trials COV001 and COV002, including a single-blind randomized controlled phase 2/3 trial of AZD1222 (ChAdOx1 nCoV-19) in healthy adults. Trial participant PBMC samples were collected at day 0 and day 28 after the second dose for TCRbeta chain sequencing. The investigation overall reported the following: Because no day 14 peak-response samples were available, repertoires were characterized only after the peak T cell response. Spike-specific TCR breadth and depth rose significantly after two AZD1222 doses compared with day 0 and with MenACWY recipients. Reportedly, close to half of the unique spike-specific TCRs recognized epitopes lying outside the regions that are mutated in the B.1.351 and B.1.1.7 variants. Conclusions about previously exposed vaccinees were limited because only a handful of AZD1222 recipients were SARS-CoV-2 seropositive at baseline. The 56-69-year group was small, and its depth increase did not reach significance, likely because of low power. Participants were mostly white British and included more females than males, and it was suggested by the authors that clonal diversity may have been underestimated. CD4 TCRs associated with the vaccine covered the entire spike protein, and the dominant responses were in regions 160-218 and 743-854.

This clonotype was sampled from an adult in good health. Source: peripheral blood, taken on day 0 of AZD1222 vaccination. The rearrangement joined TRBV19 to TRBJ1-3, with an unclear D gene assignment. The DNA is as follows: TGTGCCAGTAGTATAGATCTGATCGGAAACACCATATATTTT. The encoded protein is CASSIDLIGNTIYF. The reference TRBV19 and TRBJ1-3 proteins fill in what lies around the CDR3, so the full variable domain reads DGGITQSPKYLFRKEGQNVTLSCEQNLNHDAMYWYRQDPGQGLRLIYYSQIVNDFQKGDIAEGYSVSREKKESFPLTVTSAQKNPTAFYLCASSIDLIGNTIYFGEGSWLTVV.